This T cell receptor beta chain comes out of a study of T cell responses to AZD1222 COVID-19 vaccine (dated by TCRdb to the early 2020s). Study-level background: TCR sequencing covered 230 to 250 trial participants: around 210 given two doses of AZD1222 and approximately 25 given two doses of MenACWY control vaccine. Enrollment into the trials was organized by age into subgroups of 18-55, 56-69 and 70-plus years, and those subgroups contained roughly 160, 29 and 62 TCR-sequenced participants, respectively.

The CDR3 regions of human TCRbeta chains were analyzed by immunosequencing. Turning to the authors' computational methods: TCRs in the repertoires were compared against a reference library of SARS-CoV-2-specific TCRs that had been generated with the MIRA antigen-specificity platform. Breadth was defined as the fraction of unique TCRs that were SARS-CoV-2-associated. Depth was defined as the fraction of total T cells that were SARS-CoV-2-associated. Using the MIRA data, every spike-specific TCR was mapped to the spike region that the TCR reacted to and assigned to either a CD4 or a CD8 class. Log10-transformed breadth and depth values were compared by one-way ANOVA with Sidak's multiple comparisons tests. What TCRdb holds here is the immuneACCESS table cut down to in-frame rearrangements. Part of the clones is not present; checked against another copy, under half of the missing clones reflect an unresolved V gene, and the others are unexplained. V and J calls and clone size are as listed in that table; D and trimming were resolved from the DNA. The sample has under 150,000 clones on record, roughly 85% of them singletons. The top ten hold under 4.5% of the sample.

Remarks on this clone: Its binding antigen is unknown. Nothing much larger sits one base from this clone, and base qualities are not available.

The V and J ends are trimmed by 1 base and 6 bases, leaving 11 bases between them. From a lookup of the germline V gene, CDR1 and CDR2 are SGHTA and FQGNSA. The CDR3 sequence holds 14 residues, the cysteine and phenylalanine included. Only the CDR3 DNA stays, 42 bases, in frame from base 1. Study-level results and caveats: The vaccine-associated CD4 TCRs covered the entire spike protein, and the dominant responses fell in regions 160-218 and 743-854. After two AZD1222 doses, both the breadth and the depth of spike-specific TCRs were significantly higher than at day 0 and than in MenACWY recipients. Most participants were white British and females outnumbered males, and the authors suggested that clonal diversity may have been underestimated. Reportedly, close to half of the unique spike-specific TCRs recognized epitopes lying outside the regions that are mutated in the B.1.351 and B.1.1.7 variants. The 56-69-year group was small, and its depth increase did not reach significance, likely because of low power. Conclusions about previously exposed vaccinees were limited because only six AZD1222 recipients were SARS-CoV-2 seropositive at baseline. Because no samples from the day 14 peak response were available, repertoires could be characterized only after the peak T cell response.

According to the study, the label for this sample's time point signals: baseline before first vaccination. The sample's treatment or condition label, decoded: meningococcal conjugate vaccine given as trial control. Samples from vaccinated people were obtained from the UK trials COV001 and COV002, which included a single-blind randomized controlled phase 2/3 trial of AZD1222 (ChAdOx1 nCoV-19) in healthy adults. For TCRbeta chain sequencing, PBMC samples were collected from trial participants at day 0 and at day 28 after the second dose. Specimen: peripheral blood, collected on day 0 of MenACWY control vaccination. The receptor was derived from an adult in good health. The chain couples TRBV7-2 to TRBJ2-3, with no D gene named confidently. The CDR3 protein sequence reads: CASSLVASRDTQYF. The nucleotides are TGTGCCAGCAGCTTAGTCGCCAGCAGGGATACGCAGTATTTT.